One sample yielded the 15 T cell receptor beta chains listed below, sequenced in a study of cytomegalovirus exposure and HLA in healthy donors. Vbeta (60) and Jbeta (13) primers were used in the PCR. Assay: immunoSEQ multiplex PCR; the TCRdb copy retains only in-frame clones and omits some. This sample has roughly 140,000 clones; about three quarters occur once, and the top ten carry under 7.5%. What was sequenced was PBMCs. The receptors derive from a middle-aged man in good health and CMV-seropositive.

This rearrangement joins TRBV7-8 to TRBJ2-6; 7 nucleotides align to TRBD1. This CDR3 spans 18 amino acids. Germline V CDR1 and CDR2: SGHVS, FQNEAQ. The V segment lost 6 bases and the J segment 2 bases; nucleotides outside the gene matches: 13. The CDR3, as DNA: TGTGCCAGCAGTTTTCCCGGGACAGTAGTTCCTGGGGCCAACGTCCTGACTTTC. Its protein product is CASSFPGTVVPGANVLTF.

The chain is built from TRBV29-1 and TRBJ1-4, with 7 bases that match TRBD1. Per the germline V gene, CDR1 is SQVTM and CDR2 is ANQGSEA. V lost 4 bases to trimming and J lost 4 bases; unmatched junction nucleotides: 3. This CDR3 contains 13 residues. The CDR3 sequence is CSVGGGVNEKLFF. The DNA for the CDR3 is TGCAGCGTTGGAGGGGGCGTTAATGAAAAACTGTTTTTT.

This clone has more than one count but fewer than ten. The chain joins TRBV5-1 to TRBJ2-3; D might be TRBD2 (6 bases). This CDR3 is built from 15 residues. The ends were cut back, 1 base at V and 6 bases at J, with 15 bases in the middle. Germline loops: CDR1 SGHRS, CDR2 YFSETQ. The CDR3 here is CASSLWGTLRDTQYF. Written as DNA, the CDR3 is TGCGCCAGCAGCTTGTGGGGGACTCTACGGGATACGCAGTATTTT. The full variable domain, with the rest looked up from reference TRBV5-1 and TRBJ2-3, is KAGVTQTPRYLIKTRGQQVTLSCSPISGHRSVSWYQQTPGQGLQFLFEYFSETQRNKGNFPGRFSGRQFSNSRSEMNVSTLELGDSALYLCASSLWGTLRDTQYFGPGTRLTVL.

The gene calls are TRBV5-1 and TRBJ1-2, with a possible D match to TRBD1 (6 bases). The CDR3 consists of 16 residues. Between the trimmed V and J ends, which lost 4 bases and 3 bases, there was a span of 19 bases. The germline V gene encodes CDR1 SGHRS and CDR2 YFSETQ. This CDR3 is CASSLVGTPEDYGYTF. The CDR3 DNA reads as TGCGCCAGCAGCCTGGTGGGGACACCGGAAGACTATGGCTACACCTTC.

This chain joins TRBV18 and TRBJ1-1; maybe TRBD1 (5 bases). In germline, CDR1 is KGHSH, CDR2 LQKENI. The CDR3 spans 16 residues. V was pared by 3 bases and J by 1 base, with 15 bases between. The CDR3 sequence: CASSPIGPRANTEAFF. Here the CDR3 DNA reads TGTGCCAGCTCACCTATAGGTCCCAGGGCGAACACTGAAGCTTTCTTT.

This rearrangement joins TRBV6-5 to TRBJ1-3; no reliable D call. Germline V gives CDR1 MNHEY, CDR2 SVGAGI. The CDR3 has 16 residues. V was trimmed by 0 bases and J by 0 bases, leaving 9 bases between them. The CDR3 reads CASSYSGGYSGNTIYF. For the CDR3, the DNA is TGTGCCAGCAGTTACTCTGGCGGTTACTCTGGAAACACCATATATTTT.

The chain combines TRBV7-6 with TRBJ1-5; 8 bases are a match to TRBD1. The CDR3 totals 17 residues. CDR1 is SGHVS and CDR2 is FNYEAQ in the germline V gene. Trimming at V came to 5 bases and at J to 0 bases, leaving 9 bases not matched to a gene. The CDR3 loop reads CASSVGGQGHSNQPQHF. CDR3 sequence (DNA): TGTGCCAGCAGCGTAGGAGGACAGGGACATAGCAATCAGCCCCAGCATTTT.

This sequence joins TRBV7-6 and TRBJ1-6; 8 nucleotides line up with TRBD1. CDR1 and CDR2 from the germline V gene are SGHVS and FNYEAQ. The CDR3 is made up of 15 amino acids. V gave up 2 bases and J gave up 12 bases; unmatched junction bases: 9. CDR3 region: CASSLTAGGDLPLHF. The DNA for the CDR3 is TGTGCCAGCAGCTTAACAGCAGGGGGCGATTTACCCCTCCACTTT.

The chain combines TRBV9 with TRBJ2-7; perhaps TRBD2 as D (6 bases). Germline V gene data show CDR1 as SGDLS and CDR2 as YYNGEE. V lost 4 bases and J lost 6, with 11 bases in between. This CDR3 has 12 amino acids. The CDR3 is CASSTSGVEQYF. CDR3 nucleotide sequence: TGTGCCAGCAGCACCTCGGGAGTCGAGCAGTACTTC.

CDR3 amino acids: CASSEGLESKNEQFF. The CDR3 region has the DNA TGTGCCAGCAGTGAGGGACTAGAATCAAAGAATGAGCAGTTCTTC. This sequence joins TRBV2 and TRBJ2-1; 8 bases fit TRBD2. V gave up 3 bases and J gave up 7 bases; unmatched junction bases: 8. Germline-derived CDR1 and CDR2 are SNHLY and FYNNEI. This CDR3 has 15 residues.

About this clone itself: At one end, the junction sequence differs from germline, possibly due to a read error. The chain is built from TRBV7-7 and TRBJ2-6, with TRBD1 matching over 11 bases. The CDR3 runs 18 residues. Germline CDR1 and CDR2: SSHAT and FNYEAQ (reference sequence). The CDR3 coding sequence is TGTGCTAGCAGCGATAAAATGGACAGGGGGCAAGGGGCCAACGTCCTGACTTTC. It translates to CASSDKMDRGQGANVLTF. The full variable domain, completed using reference TRBV7-7 and TRBJ2-6, is GAGVSQSPRYKVTKRGQDVTLRCDPISSHATLYWYQQALGQGPEFLTYFNYEAQPDKSGLPSDRFSAERPEGSISTLTIQRTEQRDSAMYRCASSDKMDRGQGANVLTFGAGSRLTVL.

The V gene is TRBV30, the J gene TRBJ1-1; no clear D gene. Germline assignment: CDR1 GTSNPN and CDR2 SVGIG (reference sequence). V was trimmed by 4 bases and J by 0 bases, leaving 9 bases between them. This CDR3 region has 13 residues. CDR3 in amino acids: CAWMTTLNTEAFF. As DNA, the CDR3 is TGTGCCTGGATGACAACCTTGAACACTGAAGCTTTCTTT.

The J gene is TRBJ2-1, the V gene TRBV6-1, with TRBD1 matching 9 bases. With V trimmed by 4 bases and J by 8 bases, 6 bases remained unmatched. The CDR3 runs to 14 residues. Germline V lookup: CDR1 MNHNS, CDR2 SASEGT. DNA for the CDR3: TGTGCCAGCAGTGGCCGGACAGGGGTGGATGAGCAGTTCTTC. Translating gives CASSGRTGVDEQFF.

The rearrangement uses TRBV27 and TRBJ1-1; perhaps TRBD1 as D (6 bases). Per germline, CDR1 MNHEY and CDR2 SMNVEV (reference sequence). CDR3 length: 13 amino acids. Trimming shortened V by 5 bases and J by 6 bases, and 13 bases separated the two germline ends. The CDR3 DNA reads TGTGCCAGCAGTATCCGGACAGATCCTGAAGCTTTCTTT. Protein sequence: CASSIRTDPEAFF.

The chain joins TRBV7-6 to TRBJ2-1, with D possibly TRBD2 on 6 matching bases. The ends were cut back, 5 bases at V and 8 bases at J, with 13 bases in the middle. CDR3 size: 13 residues. The germline gives CDR1 SGHVS, CDR2 FNYEAQ. CDR3 DNA sequence: TGTGCCAGCAGCCGGGACTCCATCCATGAGCAGTTCTTC. Its protein is CASSRDSIHEQFF. Together with reference TRBV7-6 and TRBJ2-1, the CDR3 gives the full variable domain: GAGVSQSPRYKVTKRGQDVALRCDPISGHVSLYWYRQALGQGPEFLTYFNYEAQQDKSGLPNDRFSAERPEGSISTLTIQRTEQRDSAMYRCASSRDSIHEQFFGPGTRLTVL.